One and the same sample provided the 20 T cell receptor beta chains below, sequenced in a study of blood T cell repertoires in COVID-19. Profiled with immunoSEQ multiplex PCR; TCRdb holds only in-frame clones, not every one. The data hold over 250,000 clones, with around 89% observed a single time. The sequencing sample was made of peripheral blood. These receptors came from a man in his fifties or sixties who had recovered from COVID-19.

The chain links TRBV2 to TRBJ1-6; a possible D gene is TRBD1 (6 bases). The CDR3 extends over 13 amino acids. CDR1 SNHLY and CDR2 FYNNEI come from the germline V gene. Trimming cost V 6 bases and J 8 bases, with 11 bases left between them. CDR3 coding DNA: TGTGCCAGCAGCTCGGACAGTGATTCACCCCTCCACTTT. Protein sequence: CASSSDSDSPLHF.

The J gene is TRBJ2-5, the V gene TRBV12-3 or TRBV12-4; D perhaps matches TRBD1 (5 bases). The CDR3 extends over 13 amino acids. V was cut by 6 bases and J by 5 bases, with 13 bases left in between. This CDR3 reads CASRQDSSETQYF. The DNA of the CDR3 is TGTGCCAGCAGACAGGATTCTTCGGAGACCCAGTACTTC.

V gene TRBV10-3 combines with J gene TRBJ2-7, with 10 bases fitting TRBD1. Germline V gene sequence: CDR1 ENHRY, CDR2 SYGVKD. The length of the CDR3 is 15 residues. V dropped 0 bases and J dropped 2; count of bases not matched to a gene: 1. CDR3 DNA sequence: TGTGCCATCAGTGAGTCGGACAGGGGGACCTACGAGCAGTACTTC. It specifies CAISESDRGTYEQYF.

This chain connects TRBV19 to TRBJ1-4; TRBD1 agrees at 8 bases. This CDR3 contains 16 residues. Germline V CDR1 and CDR2: LNHDA, SQIVND (reference sequence). The trim removed 8 bases at V and 4 bases at J, leaving 12 bases unmatched. This chain's CDR3 is CASSGRGPNFNEKLFF. The CDR3 DNA sequence: TGTGCCAGTTCTGGCAGGGGGCCCAACTTTAATGAAAAACTGTTTTTT. Using reference TRBV19 and TRBJ1-4 for the parts outside the CDR3, the full variable domain is DGGITQSPKYLFRKEGQNVTLSCEQNLNHDAMYWYRQDPGQGLRLIYYSQIVNDFQKGDIAEGYSVSREKKESFPLTVTSAQKNPTAFYLCASSGRGPNFNEKLFFGSGTQLSVL.

The chain has TRBV5-4 and TRBJ2-1; 7 bases match TRBD1. The CDR3 runs 14 residues. The J segment lost 9 bases and the V segment lost 5 bases, leaving 11 bases of the junction unmatched. Germline values: CDR1 SGHNT, CDR2 YYREEE (reference sequence). CDR3 sequence reads: CASSNDRGPSEQFF. CDR3 DNA: TGTGCCAGCAGTAACGATAGGGGGCCGAGTGAGCAGTTCTTC.

In its sample, this clone was seen once. V and J are TRBV29-1 and TRBJ2-2; D is ambiguous. With 6 bases removed from V and 0 bases from J, the gap between germline ends came to 11 bases. The CDR3 sequence is 14 residues long. The germline CDR1 and CDR2 sequences are SQVTM and ANQGSEA. The CDR3 bases are TGCAGCGTAACGCCAGTTTCGAACACCGGGGAGCTGTTTTTT. Translating gives CSVTPVSNTGELFF.

J is TRBJ1-4 and V is TRBV30; no reliable D call. Between the trimmed V and J ends, which lost 0 bases and 6 bases, there was a span of 11 bases. Germline V gives CDR1 GTSNPN, CDR2 SVGIG (reference sequence). The CDR3 is 14 residues long. The chain's CDR3 is CAWSVRGRDEKLFF. CDR3 nucleotide sequence: TGTGCCTGGAGTGTACGAGGGCGCGATGAAAAACTGTTTTTT.

The rearrangement links TRBV15 to TRBJ1-3; the D is unclear. Trimming stripped 0 bases from V and 0 bases from J, with 18 bases between. The CDR3 has 19 residues. CDR1 is LNHNV, CDR2 YYDKDF, per germline (reference sequence). The CDR3, as DNA: TGTGCCACCAGCAGAGATTACGTTTCGCGGCAGCCCTCTGGAAACACCATATATTTT. Its translation is CATSRDYVSRQPSGNTIYF. Full variable domain (remainder filled in from reference TRBV15 and TRBJ1-3): DAMVIQNPRYQVTQFGKPVTLSCSQTLNHNVMYWYQQKSSQAPKLLFHYYDKDFNNEADTPDNFQSRRPNTSFCFLDIRSPGLGDTAMYLCATSRDYVSRQPSGNTIYFGEGSWLTVV.

A few counts support this clone. The genes are TRBV7-2 and TRBJ1-6, with 7 bases lining up with TRBD1. Trimming cost V 4 bases and J 7 bases; bases outside gene matches: 4. The CDR3 is 14 residues long. The V gene's germline CDR1 is SGHTA and CDR2 FQGNSA. CDR3 DNA sequence: TGTGCCAGCAGCTCCGGGACAGTCAATTCACCCCTCCACTTT. Translating gives CASSSGTVNSPLHF.

A single count supports this clone. V is TRBV5-1 and J is TRBJ2-7; 9 bases are shared with TRBD1. The CDR3 spans 14 residues. Germline CDR1 and CDR2: SGHRS and YFSETQ. V dropped 4 bases and J dropped 1; count of bases not matched to a gene: 3. CDR3 DNA sequence: TGCGCCAGCAGCACCGGGACAGGGTCCTACGAGCAGTACTTC. As protein: CASSTGTGSYEQYF.

V is TRBV7-2 and J is TRBJ2-3, with 9 bases fitting TRBD2. V shed 1 base and J 3 bases; nucleotides not matched to a gene: 8. This CDR3 has 17 amino acids. Looked up from germline, CDR1 is SGHTA and CDR2 is FQGNSA. CDR3 sequence (DNA): TGTGCCAGCAGCTTAGATCCCCCTAGCGGGGATACAGATACGCAGTATTTT. Translation: CASSLDPPSGDTDTQYF.

In this sample, this clone turned up once. This chain uses TRBV25-1 with TRBJ1-1; D gene uncertain. CDR1 MGHDK and CDR2 SYGVNS come from the germline V gene. The V and J ends lost 2 bases and 0 bases respectively, with 7 bases between them. This CDR3 region has 14 residues. In nucleotides, the CDR3 is TGTGCCAGCAGTGAACTGCGGTTGAACACTGAAGCTTTCTTT. Its protein product is CASSELRLNTEAFF.

This chain links TRBV5-1 with TRBJ2-2; 8 bases align to TRBD2. This CDR3 region has 16 residues. The germline CDR1 and CDR2 sequences are SGHRS and YFSETQ. J lost 6 bases, V lost 1 base, and 8 bases had no gene match. CDR3 loop: CASSLWRGEVPGELFF. In DNA, the CDR3 is TGCGCCAGCAGCTTGTGGCGGGGGGAGGTCCCCGGGGAGCTGTTTTTT.

The chain combines TRBV5-1 with TRBJ1-1; 7 bases line up with TRBD1. The V gene's germline CDR1 is SGHRS and CDR2 YFSETQ. With V trimmed by 0 bases and J by 2 bases, 7 bases remained unmatched. There are 16 residues in the CDR3. CDR3 protein: CASSLVPGQTNTEAFF. The CDR3 DNA follows: TGCGCCAGCAGCTTGGTACCGGGACAGACTAACACTGAAGCTTTCTTT.

V gene TRBV9 combines with J gene TRBJ2-7; unclear D gene. The CDR3 loop spans 13 amino acids. Germline lookup yields CDR1 SGDLS and CDR2 YYNGEE. V was shortened by 3 bases and J by 3 bases, with 10 bases between the two germline ends. The CDR3 bases are TGTGCCAGCAGCGCTCAACAGAACTACGAGCAGTACTTC. This codes for CASSAQQNYEQYF.

The rearrangement joins TRBV19 to TRBJ2-3; 9 nucleotides align to TRBD1. Germline V gene sequence: CDR1 LNHDA, CDR2 SQIVND (reference sequence). V shed 6 bases and J 7 bases; nucleotides not matched to a gene: 8. The CDR3 runs to 14 residues. CDR3 coding DNA: TGTGCCAGTAGCCGGCGACAGGGGGAGTATACGCAGTATTTT. Protein sequence: CASSRRQGEYTQYF.

This clone was seen more than once but under ten times. The J gene is TRBJ1-6, the V gene TRBV6-6; TRBD1 agrees at 9 bases. CDR3 length equals 17 residues. With 5 bases clipped from V and 9 bases from J, the junction kept 14 bases outside the gene matches. In germline, CDR1 is MNHNY, CDR2 SVGAGI (reference sequence). The CDR3 is CASSPRTRTGVGSPLHF. DNA for the CDR3: TGTGCCAGCAGTCCCCGAACCAGGACAGGGGTTGGTTCACCCCTCCACTTT.

The chain couples TRBV11-2 to TRBJ2-7; 9 nucleotides line up with TRBD1. The V gene end was trimmed by 0 bases and the J gene end by 5 bases; junction bases not matched to a gene: 11. This CDR3 spans 17 amino acids. Germline lookup yields CDR1 SGHAT and CDR2 FQNNGV. CDR3 region: CASSLDRSGTGRHEQYF. Here the CDR3 DNA reads TGTGCCAGCAGCTTAGACCGCTCCGGGACAGGGAGGCACGAGCAGTACTTC.

The chain joins TRBV9 to TRBJ1-6, with D unclear. CDR3 length: 14 residues. Germline CDR1 SGDLS, CDR2 YYNGEE. V shed 0 bases and J shed 7 bases, with 8 bases lying between them. CDR3 region: CASSVGGENSPLHF. In nucleotides, the CDR3 is TGTGCCAGCAGCGTAGGTGGTGAGAATTCACCCCTCCACTTT.

V is TRBV6-5 and J is TRBJ2-7; 8 nucleotides agree with TRBD1. The CDR3 contains 15 residues. Germline trimming cut 3 bases from V and 2 bases from J; bases unmatched to any gene: 6. The germline CDR1 and CDR2 sequences are MNHEY and SVGAGI. This CDR3 reads CASSYLRQGPYEQYF. In DNA form, the CDR3 reads TGTGCCAGCAGTTATCTCCGACAGGGGCCCTACGAGCAGTACTTC.